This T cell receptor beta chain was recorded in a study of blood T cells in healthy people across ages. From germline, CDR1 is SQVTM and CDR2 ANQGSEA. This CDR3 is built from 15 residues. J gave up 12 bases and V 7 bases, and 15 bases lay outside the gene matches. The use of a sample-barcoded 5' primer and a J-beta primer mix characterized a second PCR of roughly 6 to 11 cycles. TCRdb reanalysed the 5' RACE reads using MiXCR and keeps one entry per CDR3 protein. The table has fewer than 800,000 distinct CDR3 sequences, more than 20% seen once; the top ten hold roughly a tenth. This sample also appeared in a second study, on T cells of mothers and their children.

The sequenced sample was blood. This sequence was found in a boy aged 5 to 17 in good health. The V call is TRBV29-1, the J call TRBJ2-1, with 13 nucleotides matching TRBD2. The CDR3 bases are TGCAGCGCCTTCGGGACTAGCGGGATGAGGGTTGGGCAGTTCTTC. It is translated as CSAFGTSGMRVGQFF.